Included here is one T cell receptor beta chain sequence, with context. Many counts were recorded for this clonotype. Its binding antigen is unknown. No much larger clone exists at a distance of one base, and base qualities are not known. The sample is drawn from a study of early T cells in non-severe SARS-CoV-2 infection (dated by TCRdb to the early 2020s). General notes on the study: Because TCR sequencing relied on bulk RNA taken from unsorted whole blood, pairing of alpha and beta chains was not possible. Beyond this particular receptor, the publication reports: Matching against VDJdb was skewed toward anti-spike CD8 responses, likely underestimated virus-specific expansions, and missed private and CD4 specificities.

The study was a case-control design nested within a healthcare worker cohort in London, UK, with weekly nasopharyngeal swab PCR tests and blood sampling. Healthcare workers were recruited during the week of the UK lockdown, between 23 and 31 March 2020, and followed weekly for up to roughly 15 weeks. CDR1 LGHDT and CDR2 YNNKEL are derived from the germline V gene (reference sequence). Trimming accounts for 10 bases at V and 2 bases at J, while the number of junction bases matched to no gene is 1. The CDR3, cysteine through phenylalanine, is 12 amino acids long. Only the CDR3 DNA stays, 36 bases, in frame from base 1. The library was prepared using 5' RACE. Sequenced on a NextSeq 500. The TCR library protocol attached unique molecular identifiers to individual cDNA molecules to correct for sequencing error and PCR bias. Both TCR alpha and beta chains were sequenced, and tight co-correlation was observed between alpha and beta sequence abundances in each sample. Concerning the study's data processing: Decombinator V4 was used to annotate the V gene, J gene and CDR3 of the TCR sequences. Expanded TCRs were defined as changing significantly between any two time points under a Poisson model with p below 0.0001. TCR abundances were normalised to the total number of TCRs sequenced per sample and were expressed as counts per million. TRAV1-2 paired with TRAJ12, TRAJ20 or TRAJ33 defined MAIT TCRs, while TRAV10 paired with TRAJ18 defined iNKT TCRs. A search of VDJdb, accessed on 1 November 2021, was run for TCRs annotated to CMV, EBV and SARS-CoV-2, with TCRs annotated for multiple antigens excluded. TCRdb trimmed the raw reads at Q25, called clones with MiXCR and kept productive beta chains. When rows share a CDR3 protein, they turn into one entry using the most common DNA and genes. TCRdb, not the authors, supplied the V and J calls. Present in this sample are some 30,000 distinct CDR3 sequences, 4.5% to 5% of which were seen just once. The top ten constitute about 6.5% of the sample.

What was sequenced was whole blood. The chain is assembled from TRBV3-1 and TRBJ2-1; 8 bases in the junction line up with TRBD2. The receptor was isolated from an adult who was a healthcare worker with PCR-confirmed SARS-CoV-2 infection or an uninfected control (not recorded which). Here the CDR3 is given as CATGGAYNEQFF. The DNA sequence is as follows: TGTGCCACCGGGGGGGCCTACAATGAGCAGTTCTTC.